The 21 T cell receptor beta chains given below trace back to one sample, sequenced in a study of blood T cell repertoires in COVID-19 (dated by TCRdb to the early 2020s). Library construction relied on the immunoSEQ multiplex PCR assay. TCRdb mirrors the immuneACCESS table, restricted to in-frame sequences. Some clones are absent from its copies; in checked studies, under half trace to an unresolved V gene, and the reason for the others is unknown. The sample yields about 140,000 clones; 70% to 90% were counted once. The ten largest clones represent 11% of the sample. Sequenced sample: peripheral blood. The receptors stem from an elderly woman with acute or convalescent COVID-19.

J is TRBJ2-1 and V is TRBV12-5; 8 bases fit TRBD2. Trimming cost V 0 bases and J 11 bases; bases outside gene matches: 9. The CDR3 is 15 amino acids. Germline values: CDR1 LGHNT, CDR2 FRNRAP. The CDR3 loop is CASGLVSVAGSKQFF. In DNA form, the CDR3 reads TGTGCTAGTGGTTTGGTTTCTGTAGCGGGGAGTAAGCAGTTCTTC.

This clone occurred once. V gene TRBV7-8 combines with J gene TRBJ1-3, with D unclear. The ends were cut back, 6 bases at V and 4 bases at J, with 16 bases in the middle. CDR3 size: 15 residues. Germline V gene sequence: CDR1 SGHVS, CDR2 FQNEAQ. This CDR3 is CASRPTGLRGNTIYF. For the CDR3, the DNA is TGTGCCAGCAGGCCAACGGGGTTGCGGGGAAACACCATATATTTT.

The chain recombines TRBV9 with TRBJ1-2, with D possibly being TRBD1 (5 bases). The germline CDR1 and CDR2 sequences are SGDLS and YYNGEE. The CDR3 consists of 15 residues. V was trimmed by 0 bases and J by 6 bases, leaving 15 bases between them. The CDR3 here is CASSVAPRQGNGYTF. The CDR3 nucleotides are TGTGCCAGCAGCGTAGCTCCCCGGCAGGGTAATGGCTACACCTTC.

The chain has TRBV5-1 and TRBJ2-7, with TRBD1 matching over 8 bases. The germline CDR1 and CDR2 sequences are SGHRS and YFSETQ. The CDR3 spans 15 residues. The ends lost 1 base at V and 4 bases at J; junction bases unmatched: 7. In DNA, the CDR3 is TGCGCCAGCAGCTTGAGGGGACAGGAAGGGTACGAGCAGTACTTC. It yields the protein CASSLRGQEGYEQYF.

The CDR3 DNA follows: TGCGCCAGCAGCTTGGGCGGGGCCAACTCGAACACCGGGGAGCTGTTTTTT. Encoded protein: CASSLGGANSNTGELFF. J is TRBJ2-2 and V is TRBV5-1; tentative D call: TRBD2 (6 bases). Looked up from germline, CDR1 is SGHRS and CDR2 is YFSETQ. Trimming removed 0 bases at V and 0 bases at J, with 12 bases between. This CDR3 contains 17 residues.

This clone has just one count. V is TRBV5-1 and J is TRBJ2-2; 7 nucleotides agree with TRBD2. Germline-derived CDR1 and CDR2 are SGHRS and YFSETQ. The CDR3 covers 14 residues. V dropped 1 base and J dropped 6; count of bases not matched to a gene: 3. The CDR3 DNA sequence: TGCGCCAGCAGCTTGCAAGCGGGGCCCGGGGAGCTGTTTTTT. Amino acids: CASSLQAGPGELFF.

The chain is built from TRBV7-2 and TRBJ2-7; TRBD2 matches 8 bases. Per the germline V gene, CDR1 is SGHTA and CDR2 is FQGNSA. The CDR3 contains 14 residues. After removal of 2 bases from V and 2 bases from J, the junction contained 2 bases not matched to a gene. In DNA form, the CDR3 reads TGTGCCAGCAGCTTACAGCGGGGGACCTACGAGCAGTACTTC. Protein: CASSLQRGTYEQYF.

This chain connects TRBV9 to TRBJ1-2; D remains ambiguous. The CDR3 runs to 14 residues. The germline V gene has CDR1 SGDLS and CDR2 YYNGEE. V was cut by 0 bases and J by 7 bases, with 13 bases left in between. The CDR3 is CASSVGRLLSGYTF. The CDR3 region has the DNA TGTGCCAGCAGCGTAGGGAGGCTCCTGTCTGGCTACACCTTC.

This chain connects TRBV6-2 or TRBV6-3 to TRBJ1-5, with TRBD1 matching over 10 bases. Germline V gene lookup returns CDR1 MNHEY and CDR2 SVGEGT. J was trimmed by 5 bases and V by 2 bases; bases with no gene match: 12. The CDR3 length is 18 residues. The CDR3 DNA follows: TGTGCCAGCAGTTACCTAATAGGGACAGGGGAGGCCTATCAGCCCCAGCATTTT. This codes for CASSYLIGTGEAYQPQHF.

There are a few counts of this clone. This sequence joins TRBV5-1 and TRBJ2-2, with D unclear. Per the germline V gene, CDR1 is SGHRS and CDR2 is YFSETQ. The V end lost 5 bases, the J end lost 2 bases, and 19 bases lay between the germline ends. This CDR3 comprises 17 residues. The CDR3 reads CASRERSSPRNTGELFF. In DNA, the CDR3 is TGCGCCAGCAGAGAGCGAAGTAGCCCCAGAAACACCGGGGAGCTGTTTTTT.

This clone has just one count. This rearrangement joins TRBV7-3 to TRBJ1-1; perhaps TRBD1 as D (5 bases). CDR1 is SGHTA and CDR2 is FQGTGA in the germline V gene. V dropped 5 bases and J dropped 0 bases, with 19 bases sitting between them. The CDR3 loop spans 17 amino acids. This CDR3 is CASSPSIMTELNTEAFF. Here the CDR3 DNA reads TGTGCCAGCAGCCCGTCAATTATGACAGAGCTGAACACTGAAGCTTTCTTT. Complete variable domain (other parts from reference TRBV7-3 and TRBJ1-1): GAGVSQTPSNKVTEKGKYVELRCDPISGHTALYWYRQSLGQGPEFLIYFQGTGAADDSGLPNDRFFAVRPEGSVSTLKIQRTERGDSAVYLCASSPSIMTELNTEAFFGQGTRLTVV.

V usage is TRBV4-1 and J usage is TRBJ2-6; D might be TRBD2 (5 bases). Per germline, CDR1 MGHRA and CDR2 YSYEKL. V gave up 1 base and J gave up 3 bases, with 7 bases separating them. This CDR3 has 15 residues. CDR3 sequence (DNA): TGCGCCAGCAGCCAAGTCAGCGGTGGGGCCAACGTCCTGACTTTC. Translated: CASSQVSGGANVLTF.

This clone has only one observation. The chain is built from TRBV29-1 and TRBJ2-7; D possibly corresponds to TRBD2 (6 bases). The CDR3 length is 13 residues. Germline CDR1 reads SQVTM; CDR2 reads ANQGSEA. V gave up 7 bases and J gave up 2 bases, with 15 bases separating them. CDR3 residues: CSGGGIYPYEQYF. CDR3 in DNA: TGCAGCGGAGGAGGGATATACCCCTACGAGCAGTACTTC.

The V call is TRBV10-3, the J call TRBJ2-1; 12 bases fit TRBD2. Germline V gene lookup returns CDR1 ENHRY and CDR2 SYGVKD. V shed 6 bases and J 4 bases; nucleotides not matched to a gene: 4. The CDR3 is 15 amino acids. CDR3 nucleotide sequence: TGTGCCATCAGAAGACTAGCGGGAGATTACAATGAGCAGTTCTTC. Protein sequence: CAIRRLAGDYNEQFF.

The chain carries TRBV19 and TRBJ1-4; D ambiguous. The germline V gene has CDR1 LNHDA and CDR2 SQIVND (reference sequence). CDR3 size: 13 residues. Trimming left V 4 bases short and J 8 bases short, with 11 bases between. The CDR3 sequence is CASSRREREKLFF. The CDR3, as DNA: TGTGCCAGTAGTAGAAGGGAGAGAGAAAAACTGTTTTTT.

This clone was detected once. V usage is TRBV30 and J usage is TRBJ1-1; D gene unclear. CDR1 and CDR2 from the germline V gene are GTSNPN and SVGIG (reference sequence). The CDR3 length is 12 residues. Deletions cut 2 bases from V and 7 bases from J, with 11 bases between. As DNA, the CDR3 is TGTGCCTGGAGTTCCGGGTCGGGTGAAGCTTTCTTT. It is translated as CAWSSGSGEAFF.

A remark on this clone: Additional DNA sequences in this sample encode the identical CDR3. The chain has TRBV6-5 and TRBJ1-2; 8 bases align to TRBD1. V shed 6 bases, J shed 2 bases, and the junction held 5 bases outside the gene matches. The CDR3 spans 14 residues. The germline V gene has CDR1 MNHEY and CDR2 SVGAGI. CDR3 region: CASSPRQGNYGYTF. Written as DNA, the CDR3 is TGTGCCAGCAGCCCCAGACAGGGGAACTATGGCTACACCTTC.

The chain is built from TRBV2 and TRBJ1-1, with 9 positions matching TRBD1. J lost 9 bases, V lost 6 bases, and 8 bases had no gene match. The germline gives CDR1 SNHLY, CDR2 FYNNEI. The CDR3 consists of 13 residues. The CDR3 sequence: CASSRDRVIQAFF. The CDR3 nucleotides read TGTGCCAGCAGCCGGGACAGGGTCATACAAGCTTTCTTT.

This clone was counted once. The V gene is TRBV6-1, the J gene TRBJ1-2, with 8 bases that match TRBD1. Germline lookup yields CDR1 MNHNS and CDR2 SASEGT. V was pared by 2 bases and J by 7 bases, with 6 bases of the junction left unmatched. The CDR3 has 14 residues. CDR3 DNA: TGTGCCAGCAGTGAAATCTACAGGGGGGGTGGCTACACCTTC. It specifies CASSEIYRGGGYTF.

The chain carries TRBV7-8 and TRBJ1-2; perhaps TRBD1 as D (5 bases). From germline, CDR1 is SGHVS and CDR2 FQNEAQ. The length of the CDR3 is 16 residues. Deletions cut 5 bases from V and 1 base from J, with 17 bases between. In DNA, the CDR3 is TGTGCCAGCAGCCGTCGGTCAGGGCGTTATAACTATGGCTACACCTTC. This sequence encodes CASSRRSGRYNYGYTF.

The chain uses TRBV3-1 (or the pseudogene TRBV3-2) and TRBJ1-4; D gene uncertain. V shed 4 bases and J shed 4 bases, with 16 bases lying between them. Germline CDR1 is LGHDT and CDR2 is YNNKEL (reference sequence). The CDR3 length is 16 residues. The CDR3 is CASSPTGSRLNEKLFF. The CDR3, as DNA: TGTGCCAGCAGCCCTACTGGGAGCAGGCTTAATGAAAAACTGTTTTTT.